The sequence of this T cell receptor beta chain was determined in a study of T cell responses to AZD1222 COVID-19 vaccine. Trimming cost V 3 bases and J 4 bases; bases outside gene matches: 4. Germline CDR1 and CDR2: SEHNR and FQNEAQ (reference sequence). This CDR3 has 14 amino acids. Sequencing used immunoSEQ multiplex PCR; TCRdb keeps in-frame clones, though not all of them. The top ten hold around 1.8% of the sample, which has roughly 150,000 clones, roughly 93% seen once. Sequencing used peripheral blood, obtained 28 days after the second AZD1222 dose. The chain links TRBV7-9 to TRBJ1-2; 8 bases agree with TRBD1. The sequence was obtained from an adult who received the AZD1222 COVID-19 vaccine. CDR3 residues: CASSLDRAGYGYTF. In nucleotides, the CDR3 is TGTGCCAGCAGCTTGGACAGGGCGGGCTATGGCTACACCTTC.